This TCR beta chain came from a study of tumor-infiltrating lymphocytes in primary liver carcinoma. Turning to the study itself: These patients were men and women whose ages were 30 to 69 years. Per sample, productive TCRbeta reads numbered roughly 3.5 to 8 million, similar across tissue types.

Regarding this clonotype: Antigen unknown.

TCR beta cDNA came from roughly 450 ng total RNA, primed with a constant-region primer. Libraries of TCR beta came from three nested multiplex PCR rounds with slightly modified ARM-PCR. Amplification in the first two PCR rounds was performed using TRBV1-TRBV30 forward primers and a C-beta reverse primer for approximately 10 cycles each. TCRdb independently ran MiXCR on the multiplex PCR reads; one entry per CDR3 protein. The sample includes about 48,000 distinct CDR3 sequences, 70% to 80% of them seen just once. Investigators took RNA and DNA out together from about 20-30 mg of unsorted bulk tissue. CDR3 length equals 14 residues. Regarding the study as a whole: Tumor-adjacent and tumor-blood pairs shared a smaller degree of overlap than tumor region pairs.

What was sequenced was liver tumor tissue from sampling region 3. The subset is: tumor region T3, left-lateral pole. The TCR was taken from a man between 35 and 55 years old with primary liver carcinoma and hepatitis B virus infection. This sequence joins TRBV21-1 and TRBJ2-3; the D call in the table, TRBD2, was not verified against the DNA. TRBV21-1 is a pseudogene. The CDR3 bases are TGTGCCAGCGGCCCAGGACTGCTCACAGATACACAGTATTTT. This gives the protein CASGPGLLTDTQYF.